A single sample is the source of the 24 T cell receptor beta chains below, sequenced in a study of blood T cell repertoires in COVID-19. Sequenced by immunoSEQ multiplex PCR; TCRdb stores in-frame clones only, minus some. The data show a few hundred thousand clones, over 75% seen once. Sequencing was carried out using PBMCs or T cells enriched from blood (not recorded which). The origin of the receptors is a woman aged 40 to 50 who had recovered from COVID-19.

The chain couples TRBV7-2 to TRBJ1-5; 9 bases line up with TRBD1. Germline V gene lookup returns CDR1 SGHTA and CDR2 FQGNSA. The CDR3 is 13 residues long. V trimming: 5 bases; J trimming: 11 bases; junction bases outside the gene matches: 7. The CDR3 region is CASSGTGPWAQHF. In nucleotides, the CDR3 is TGTGCCAGCAGCGGGACAGGGCCATGGGCCCAGCATTTT.

V gene TRBV7-9 combines with J gene TRBJ2-2, with 11 nucleotides matching TRBD1. Germline values: CDR1 SEHNR, CDR2 FQNEAQ (reference sequence). The CDR3 sequence is 16 residues long. V lost 4 bases to trimming and J lost 3 bases; unmatched junction nucleotides: 4. Written as DNA, the CDR3 is TGTGCCAGCAGCTGGACAGGGGGCCCCTACACCGGGGAGCTGTTTTTT. Residues: CASSWTGGPYTGELFF.

The rearrangement uses TRBV11-1 and TRBJ2-1; 8 bases agree with TRBD1. Unmatched junction bases numbered 8, after V lost 4 bases and J lost 3 bases. CDR3 size: 16 residues. The V gene's germline CDR1 is SGHAT and CDR2 FQDESV (reference sequence). Here the CDR3 DNA reads TGTGCCAGCAGCTCGGACAGGGCAACCTTCTACAATGAGCAGTTCTTC. This sequence encodes CASSSDRATFYNEQFF.

The chain is built from TRBV9 and TRBJ2-1; D remains ambiguous. In germline, CDR1 is SGDLS, CDR2 YYNGEE. The CDR3 totals 13 residues. Deletions cut 0 bases from V and 7 bases from J, with 8 bases between. The CDR3 nucleotides read TGTGCCAGCAGCGTAGCTACCGGGAATGAGCAGTTCTTC. Translating gives CASSVATGNEQFF.

There are a few counts of this clone. The V and J genes are TRBV5-1 and TRBJ1-6; a weak D match, TRBD1 (6 bases). The V gene's germline CDR1 is SGHRS and CDR2 YFSETQ. The germline V and J ends were trimmed by 5 bases and 8 bases, with 11 bases remaining between them. CDR3 length: 13 amino acids. The chain's CDR3 is CASRTGTDSPLHF. The DNA for the CDR3 is TGCGCCAGCAGAACAGGGACGGATTCACCCCTCCACTTT.

The chain employs TRBV9 and TRBJ2-7; 11 nucleotides align to TRBD1. The V segment lost 6 bases and the J segment 0 bases; nucleotides outside the gene matches: 8. CDR3 length equals 16 residues. Germline V gene data show CDR1 as SGDLS and CDR2 as YYNGEE. CDR3 sequence reads: CASTPRDRGSSYEQYF. The CDR3 DNA follows: TGTGCCAGCACCCCGAGGGACAGGGGGAGCTCCTACGAGCAGTACTTC.

The count of this clone is one. This chain links TRBV4-3 with TRBJ1-5; D gene unclear. From germline, CDR1 is LGHNA and CDR2 YSLEER. This CDR3 spans 15 amino acids. V dropped 0 bases and J dropped 3 bases, with 9 bases sitting between them. The CDR3 nucleotides read TGCGCCAGCAGCCAAGAATCACATCCCAATCAGCCCCAGCATTTT. Translating gives CASSQESHPNQPQHF.

V gene TRBV7-6 combines with J gene TRBJ2-1; 10 bases align to TRBD2. The CDR3 loop spans 18 amino acids. V lost 1 base to trimming and J lost 4 bases; unmatched junction nucleotides: 10. Germline V gene data show CDR1 as SGHVS and CDR2 as FNYEAQ. The CDR3 coding sequence is TGTGCCAGCAGCTTAGTAGCCCAGCGGGAGGGCCTTTACAATGAGCAGTTCTTC. It codes for CASSLVAQREGLYNEQFF.

In the case of this clone: Germline is not matched at one junction end, which may reflect a read error. V usage is TRBV27 and J usage is TRBJ2-7; 8 bases align to TRBD2. Germline CDR1 is MNHEY and CDR2 is SMNVEV (reference sequence). This CDR3 is 15 amino acids long. The CDR3 DNA follows: TGTGCCAGCCATCCACTTAGCGGGAACTCCGACGAGCAGTACTTC. This gives the protein CASHPLSGNSDEQYF.

This sequence joins TRBV7-2 and TRBJ2-2; 7 nucleotides match TRBD2. The CDR3 has 14 amino acids. Germline V CDR1 and CDR2: SGHTA, FQGNSA. J lost 5 bases, V lost 3 bases, and 3 bases had no gene match. CDR3 in amino acids: CASSLGLRTGELFF. CDR3 nucleotides: TGTGCCAGCAGCTTGGGACTACGAACCGGGGAGCTGTTTTTT. The variable domain in full, completed from reference TRBV7-2 and TRBJ2-2, reads GAGVSQSPSNKVTEKGKDVELRCDPISGHTALYWYRQSLGQGLEFLIYFQGNSAPDKSGLPSDRFSAERTGGSVSTLTIQRTQQEDSAVYLCASSLGLRTGELFFGEGSRLTVL.

The gene calls are TRBV5-1 and TRBJ2-7; 7 nucleotides match TRBD1. V lost 4 bases to trimming and J lost 3 bases; unmatched junction nucleotides: 7. The germline V gene encodes CDR1 SGHRS and CDR2 YFSETQ. This CDR3 is 14 amino acids long. CDR3 nucleotide sequence: TGCGCCAGCAGCACGGGACAGCCCCGCTACGAGCAGTACTTC. This codes for CASSTGQPRYEQYF.

J is TRBJ2-7 and V is TRBV9; 11 nucleotides line up with TRBD2. CDR3 length: 15 residues. Germline loops: CDR1 SGDLS, CDR2 YYNGEE. The trim removed 3 bases at V and 0 bases at J, leaving 2 bases unmatched. This chain's CDR3 is CASSAGLADSYEQYF. The CDR3, as DNA: TGTGCCAGCAGCGCGGGACTAGCGGACTCCTACGAGCAGTACTTC.

The V and J genes are TRBV9 and TRBJ1-3; no clear D. CDR1 is SGDLS and CDR2 is YYNGEE in the germline V gene. The CDR3 covers 15 residues. V was pared by 0 bases and J by 4 bases, with 11 bases between. CDR3 sequence (DNA): TGTGCCAGCAGCGTAGAGATCGGGTACGGAAACACCATATATTTT. It encodes CASSVEIGYGNTIYF.

This chain uses TRBV27 with TRBJ2-7; 7 bases align to TRBD1. The CDR3 is made up of 14 amino acids. Germline trimming cut 7 bases from V and 2 bases from J; bases unmatched to any gene: 8. In germline, CDR1 is MNHEY, CDR2 SMNVEV (reference sequence). The CDR3: CASTSWDRTYEQYF. Written as DNA, the CDR3 is TGTGCCAGCACCTCCTGGGACAGAACCTACGAGCAGTACTTC.

This sequence joins TRBV29-1 and TRBJ1-2; no reliable D call. The V and J ends lost 1 base and 0 bases respectively, with 15 bases between them. Germline CDR1 and CDR2: SQVTM and ANQGSEA. The CDR3 totals 16 residues. CDR3 bases: TGCAGCGTTGAAGGTCGGATATCGGAGACTAACTATGGCTACACCTTC. It specifies CSVEGRISETNYGYTF.

This chain uses TRBV7-9 with TRBJ2-1; D might be TRBD2 (6 bases). Germline-derived CDR1 and CDR2 are SEHNR and FQNEAQ (reference sequence). Deletions cut 2 bases from V and 6 bases from J, with 11 bases between. CDR3 length equals 14 residues. The DNA of the CDR3 is TGTGCCAGCAGCTTACAGGGACTGGGCAATGAGCAGTTCTTC. This encodes CASSLQGLGNEQFF.

This rearrangement joins TRBV7-2 to TRBJ2-1; possibly TRBD1 for D (6 bases). Germline CDR1 SGHTA, CDR2 FQGNSA. Trimming cost V 8 bases and J 6 bases, with 14 bases left between them. The CDR3 is made up of 13 amino acids. CDR3 bases: TGTGCCAGCGGAGCAGGGGTTGGCAATGAGCAGTTCTTC. Translated: CASGAGVGNEQFF. The whole variable domain, remainder taken from reference TRBV7-2 and TRBJ2-1, is GAGVSQSPSNKVTEKGKDVELRCDPISGHTALYWYRQSLGQGLEFLIYFQGNSAPDKSGLPSDRFSAERTGGSVSTLTIQRTQQEDSAVYLCASGAGVGNEQFFGPGTRLTVL.

This chain uses TRBV29-1 with TRBJ1-5, with D tentatively TRBD1 (6 bases). The CDR3 runs 14 residues. The germline CDR1 and CDR2 sequences are SQVTM and ANQGSEA. V was cut by 4 bases and J by 6 bases, with 16 bases left in between. This chain's CDR3 is CSVAPTGPGQPQHF. The DNA for the CDR3 is TGCAGCGTTGCCCCTACAGGGCCGGGTCAGCCCCAGCATTTT.

The chain has TRBV18 and TRBJ2-1, with 8 bases aligning to TRBD1. V lost 3 bases and J lost 7; bases outside the gene matches: 11. CDR3 length: 16 amino acids. Germline lookup yields CDR1 KGHSH and CDR2 LQKENI. CDR3 nucleotides: TGTGCCAGCTCACCGACAGGGGCCCACCGGGGGAATGAGCAGTTCTTC. Encoded protein: CASSPTGAHRGNEQFF.

This chain joins TRBV9 and TRBJ1-1; possibly TRBD1 for D (5 bases). Germline CDR1 and CDR2: SGDLS and YYNGEE. Trimming left V 0 bases short and J 4 bases short, with 10 bases between. The CDR3 totals 14 residues. The CDR3, as DNA: TGTGCCAGCAGCGTAGTGGTCAGGGTCACTGAAGCTTTCTTT. This translates into CASSVVVRVTEAFF.

The chain is built from TRBV10-3 and TRBJ1-1, with 7 nucleotides matching TRBD1. V dropped 11 bases and J dropped 6; count of bases not matched to a gene: 12. Germline V CDR1 and CDR2: ENHRY, SYGVKD. CDR3 size: 13 residues. The CDR3 spells CAVMATGTAEAFF. The CDR3 DNA reads as TGTGCCGTGATGGCGACAGGGACGGCTGAAGCTTTCTTT.

CDR3 sequence (DNA): TGTGCCAGCAGCTTATATCAGGGGGCGTATGAGCAGTTCTTC. Protein: CASSLYQGAYEQFF. The V call is TRBV7-8, the J call TRBJ2-1, with TRBD1 matching 8 bases. Germline lookup yields CDR1 SGHVS and CDR2 FQNEAQ. The CDR3 contains 14 residues. With V trimmed by 2 bases and J by 8 bases, 5 bases remained unmatched. The whole variable domain, filled in from reference TRBV7-8 and TRBJ2-1, reads GAGVSQSPRYKVAKRGQDVALRCDPISGHVSLFWYQQALGQGPEFLTYFQNEAQLDKSGLPSDRFFAERPEGSVSTLKIQRTQQEDSAVYLCASSLYQGAYEQFFGPGTRLTVL.

V and J are TRBV27 and TRBJ1-5; tentative D call: TRBD1 (5 bases). This CDR3 region has 14 residues. CDR1 and CDR2 (germline): MNHEY, SMNVEV (reference sequence). V was cut by 2 bases and J by 3 bases, with 8 bases left in between. The CDR3 region has the DNA TGTGCCAGCAGTTTACAAGGGGACAATCAGCCCCAGCATTTT. As protein: CASSLQGDNQPQHF.

V and J are TRBV6-2 or TRBV6-3 and TRBJ2-1, with 8 bases aligning to TRBD1. The CDR3 extends over 14 amino acids. Trimming at V came to 0 bases and at J to 15 bases, leaving 10 bases not matched to a gene. Germline CDR1 reads MNHEY; CDR2 reads SVGEGT. The CDR3, as DNA: TGTGCCAGCAGTTACTCGGGACAGGAATCCTTGGGGTTCTTC. This sequence encodes CASSYSGQESLGFF.